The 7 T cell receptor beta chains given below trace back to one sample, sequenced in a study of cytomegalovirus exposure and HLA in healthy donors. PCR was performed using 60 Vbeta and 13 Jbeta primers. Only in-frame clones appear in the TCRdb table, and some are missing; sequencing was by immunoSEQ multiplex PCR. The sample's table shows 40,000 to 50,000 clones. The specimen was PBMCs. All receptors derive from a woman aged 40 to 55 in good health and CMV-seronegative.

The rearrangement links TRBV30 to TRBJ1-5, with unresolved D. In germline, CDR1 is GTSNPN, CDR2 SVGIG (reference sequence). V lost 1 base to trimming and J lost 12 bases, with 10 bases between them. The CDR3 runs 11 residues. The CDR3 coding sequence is TGTGCCTGGAGTGGCGAGGGAAACCAGCATTTT. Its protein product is CAWSGEGNQHF. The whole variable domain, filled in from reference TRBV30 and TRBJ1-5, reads SQTIHQWPATLVQPVGSPLSLECTVEGTSNPNLYWYRQAAGRGLQLLFYSVGIGQISSEVPQNLSASRPQDRQFILSSKKLLLSDSGFYLCAWSGEGNQHFGDGTRLSIL.

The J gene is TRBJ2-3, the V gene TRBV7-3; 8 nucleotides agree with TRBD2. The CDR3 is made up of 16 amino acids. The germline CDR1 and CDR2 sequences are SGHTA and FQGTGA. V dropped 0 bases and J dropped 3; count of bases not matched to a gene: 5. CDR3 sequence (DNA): TGTGCCAGCAGCTTAACGGCGGGAGGTATTACAGATACGCAGTATTTT. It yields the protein CASSLTAGGITDTQYF.

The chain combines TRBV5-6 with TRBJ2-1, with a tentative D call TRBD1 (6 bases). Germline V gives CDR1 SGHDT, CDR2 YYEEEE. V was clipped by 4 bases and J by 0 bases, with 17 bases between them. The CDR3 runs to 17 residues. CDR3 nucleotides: TGTGCCAGCAGCCACAAAACTACAGGGAGCTCCTACAATGAGCAGTTCTTC. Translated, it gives CASSHKTTGSSYNEQFF.

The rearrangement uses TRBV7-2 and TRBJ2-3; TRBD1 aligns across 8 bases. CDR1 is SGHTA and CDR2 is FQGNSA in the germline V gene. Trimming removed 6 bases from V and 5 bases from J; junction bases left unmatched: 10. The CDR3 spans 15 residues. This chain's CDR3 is CASRPTGGTEDTQYF. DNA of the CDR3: TGTGCCAGCAGACCTACAGGGGGGACGGAAGATACGCAGTATTTT.

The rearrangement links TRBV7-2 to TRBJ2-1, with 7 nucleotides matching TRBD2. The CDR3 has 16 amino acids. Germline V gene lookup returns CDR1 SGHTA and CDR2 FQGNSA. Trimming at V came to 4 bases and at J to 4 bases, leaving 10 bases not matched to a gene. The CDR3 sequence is CASSSSRGGGYNEQFF. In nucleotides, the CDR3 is TGTGCCAGCAGCTCCTCTAGGGGCGGGGGTTACAATGAGCAGTTCTTC.

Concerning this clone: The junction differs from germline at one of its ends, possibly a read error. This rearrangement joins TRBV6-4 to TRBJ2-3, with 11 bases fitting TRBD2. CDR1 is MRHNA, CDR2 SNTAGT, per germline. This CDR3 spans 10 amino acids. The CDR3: CASSAGTSGF. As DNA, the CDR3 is TGTGCCAGCAGTGCAGGGACTAGCGGTTTT.

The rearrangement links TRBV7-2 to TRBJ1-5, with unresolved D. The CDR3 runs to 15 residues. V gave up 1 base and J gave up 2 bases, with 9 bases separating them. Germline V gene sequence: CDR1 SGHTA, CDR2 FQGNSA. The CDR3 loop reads CASSLGSSGNQPQHF. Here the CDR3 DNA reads TGTGCCAGCAGCTTAGGGTCTTCAGGCAATCAGCCCCAGCATTTT.